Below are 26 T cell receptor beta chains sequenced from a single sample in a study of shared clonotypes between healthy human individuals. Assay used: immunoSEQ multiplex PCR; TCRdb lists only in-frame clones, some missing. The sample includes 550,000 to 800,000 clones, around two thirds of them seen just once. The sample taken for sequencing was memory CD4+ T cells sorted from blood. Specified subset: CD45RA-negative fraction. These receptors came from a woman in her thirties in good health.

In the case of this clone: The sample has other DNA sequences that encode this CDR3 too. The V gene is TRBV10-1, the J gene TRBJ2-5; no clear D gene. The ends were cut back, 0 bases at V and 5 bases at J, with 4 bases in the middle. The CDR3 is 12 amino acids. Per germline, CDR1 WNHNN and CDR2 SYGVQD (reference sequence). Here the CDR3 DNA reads TGCGCCAGCAGTGAGTCGAGGGAGACCCAGTACTTC. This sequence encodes CASSESRETQYF.

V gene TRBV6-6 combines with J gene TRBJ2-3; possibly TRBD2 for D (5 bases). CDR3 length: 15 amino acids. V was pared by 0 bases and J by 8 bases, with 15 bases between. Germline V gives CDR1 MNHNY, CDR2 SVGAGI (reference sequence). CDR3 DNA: TGTGCCAGCAGTTACTCGGGCGCCGGAGCGGCTACGCAGTATTTT. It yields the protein CASSYSGAGAATQYF.

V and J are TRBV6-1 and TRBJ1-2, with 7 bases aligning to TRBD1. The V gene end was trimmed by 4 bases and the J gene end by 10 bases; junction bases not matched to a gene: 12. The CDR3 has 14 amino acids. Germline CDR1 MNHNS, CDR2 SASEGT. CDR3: CASSGGQREFAYTF. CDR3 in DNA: TGTGCCAGCAGTGGGGGACAGAGGGAGTTTGCCTACACCTTC.

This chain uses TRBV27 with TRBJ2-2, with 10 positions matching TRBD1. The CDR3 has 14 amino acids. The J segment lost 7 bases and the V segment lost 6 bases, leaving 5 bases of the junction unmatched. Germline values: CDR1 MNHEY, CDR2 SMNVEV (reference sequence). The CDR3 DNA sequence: TGTGCCAGCAGACGACAGGGGGCTCGCGGGGAGCTGTTTTTT. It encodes CASRRQGARGELFF.

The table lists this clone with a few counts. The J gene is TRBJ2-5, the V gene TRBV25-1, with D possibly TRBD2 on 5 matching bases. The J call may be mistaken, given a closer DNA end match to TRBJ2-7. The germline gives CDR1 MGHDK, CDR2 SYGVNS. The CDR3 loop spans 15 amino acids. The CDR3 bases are TGTGCCAGCAGTGAAGAGGGTGACGACTCCTACGAGCAGTACTTC. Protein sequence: CASSEEGDDSYEQYF.

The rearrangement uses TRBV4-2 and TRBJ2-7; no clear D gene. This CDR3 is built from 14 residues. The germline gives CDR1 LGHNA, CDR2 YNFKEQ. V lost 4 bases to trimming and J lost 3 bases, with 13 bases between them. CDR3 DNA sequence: TGTGCCAGCAGCCTCGGGTTGTTCGGCTACGAGCAGTACTTC. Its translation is CASSLGLFGYEQYF.

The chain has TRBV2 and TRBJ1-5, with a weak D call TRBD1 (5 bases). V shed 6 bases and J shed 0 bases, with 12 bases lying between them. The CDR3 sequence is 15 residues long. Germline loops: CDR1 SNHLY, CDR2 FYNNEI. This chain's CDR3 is CASRAETDSNQPQHF. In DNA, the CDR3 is TGTGCCAGCAGGGCCGAGACAGATAGCAATCAGCCCCAGCATTTT. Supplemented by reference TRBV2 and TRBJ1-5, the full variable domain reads EPEVTQTPSHQVTQMGQEVILRCVPISNHLYFYWYRQILGQKVEFLVSFYNNEISEKSEIFDDQFSVERPDGSNFTLKIRSTKLEDSAMYFCASRAETDSNQPQHFGDGTRLSIL.

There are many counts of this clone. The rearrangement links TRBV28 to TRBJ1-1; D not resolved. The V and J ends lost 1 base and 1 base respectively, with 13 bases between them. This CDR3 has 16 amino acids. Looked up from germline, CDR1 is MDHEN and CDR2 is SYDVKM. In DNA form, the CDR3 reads TGTGCCAGCAGTTTATCATTCGTTGTGGGGAACACTGAAGCTTTCTTT. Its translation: CASSLSFVVGNTEAFF.

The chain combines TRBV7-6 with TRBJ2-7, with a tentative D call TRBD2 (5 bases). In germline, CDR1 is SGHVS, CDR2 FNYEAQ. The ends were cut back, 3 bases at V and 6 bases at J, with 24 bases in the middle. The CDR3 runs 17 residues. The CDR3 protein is CASSFIPSALAAGEQYF. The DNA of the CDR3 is TGTGCCAGCAGCTTTATCCCGAGTGCGCTAGCCGCTGGCGAGCAGTACTTC.

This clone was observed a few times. The CDR3 sequence: CASRQIAGVSDTQYF. The CDR3 DNA is TGTGCCAGCAGGCAAATAGCGGGAGTATCAGATACGCAGTATTTT. The rearrangement joins TRBV2 to TRBJ2-3, with TRBD2 matching 9 bases. CDR3 length: 15 amino acids. CDR1 SNHLY and CDR2 FYNNEI come from the germline V gene. J was trimmed by 4 bases and V by 6 bases; bases with no gene match: 8.

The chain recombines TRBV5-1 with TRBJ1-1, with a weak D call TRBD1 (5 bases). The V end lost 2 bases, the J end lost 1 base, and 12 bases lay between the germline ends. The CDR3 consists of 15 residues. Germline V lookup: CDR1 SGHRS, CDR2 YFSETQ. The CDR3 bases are TGCGCCAGCAGCTTTATGGGGGAGGGGAACACTGAAGCTTTCTTT. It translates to CASSFMGEGNTEAFF.

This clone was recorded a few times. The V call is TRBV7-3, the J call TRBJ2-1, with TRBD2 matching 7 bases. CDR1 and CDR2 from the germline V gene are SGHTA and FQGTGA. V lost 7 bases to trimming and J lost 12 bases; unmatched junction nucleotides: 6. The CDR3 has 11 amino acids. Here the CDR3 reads CASTQRERQFF. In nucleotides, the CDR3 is TGTGCCAGCACCCAGCGGGAAAGGCAGTTCTTC.

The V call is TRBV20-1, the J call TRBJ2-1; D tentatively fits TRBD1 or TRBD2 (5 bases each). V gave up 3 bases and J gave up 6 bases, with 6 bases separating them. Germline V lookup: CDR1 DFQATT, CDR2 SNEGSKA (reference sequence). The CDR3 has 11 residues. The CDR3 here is CSASGGNEQFF. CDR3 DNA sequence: TGCAGTGCTAGTGGGGGCAATGAGCAGTTCTTC.

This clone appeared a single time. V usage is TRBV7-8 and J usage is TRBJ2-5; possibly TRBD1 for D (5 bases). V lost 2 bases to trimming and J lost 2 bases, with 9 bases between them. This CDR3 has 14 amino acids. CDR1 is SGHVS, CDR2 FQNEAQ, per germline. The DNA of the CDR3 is TGTGCCAGCAGCTTAAGACAGAAACAAGAGACCCAGTACTTC. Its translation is CASSLRQKQETQYF.

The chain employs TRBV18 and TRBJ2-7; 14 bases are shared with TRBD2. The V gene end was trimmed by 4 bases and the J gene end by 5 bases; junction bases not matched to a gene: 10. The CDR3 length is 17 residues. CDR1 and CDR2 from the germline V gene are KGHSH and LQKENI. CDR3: CASSRGLAGVGSDEQYF. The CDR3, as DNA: TGTGCCAGCTCACGGGGACTAGCGGGAGTGGGGAGCGACGAGCAGTACTTC.

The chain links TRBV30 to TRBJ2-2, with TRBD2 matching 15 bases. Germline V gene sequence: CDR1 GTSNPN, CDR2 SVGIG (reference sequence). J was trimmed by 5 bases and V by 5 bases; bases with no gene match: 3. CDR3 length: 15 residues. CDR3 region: CAWGGLAGGTGELFF. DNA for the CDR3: TGTGCCTGGGGGGGACTAGCGGGAGGTACCGGGGAGCTGTTTTTT.

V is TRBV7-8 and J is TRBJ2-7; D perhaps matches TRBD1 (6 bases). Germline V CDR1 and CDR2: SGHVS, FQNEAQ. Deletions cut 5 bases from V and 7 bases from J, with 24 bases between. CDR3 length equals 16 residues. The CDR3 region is CASSQTGSPLSGEQYF. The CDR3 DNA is TGTGCCAGCAGCCAAACAGGGTCCCCACTGAGCGGTGAGCAGTACTTC.

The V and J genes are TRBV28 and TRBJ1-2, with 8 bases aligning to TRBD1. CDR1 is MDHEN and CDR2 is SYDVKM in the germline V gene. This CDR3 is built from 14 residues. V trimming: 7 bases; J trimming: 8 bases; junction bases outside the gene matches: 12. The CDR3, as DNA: TGTGCCAGCACCCTCGGGACAGGTGCGTCCGGCTACACCTTC. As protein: CASTLGTGASGYTF.

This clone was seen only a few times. CDR3 in DNA: TGTGCCAGCAGTCGCTACGACAGGAACACTGAAGCTTTCTTT. Protein product: CASSRYDRNTEAFF. J is TRBJ1-1 and V is TRBV6-5; possibly TRBD1 for D (5 bases). V was trimmed by 5 bases and J by 1 base, leaving 11 bases between them. CDR1 and CDR2 from the germline V gene are MNHEY and SVGAGI. This CDR3 region has 14 residues.

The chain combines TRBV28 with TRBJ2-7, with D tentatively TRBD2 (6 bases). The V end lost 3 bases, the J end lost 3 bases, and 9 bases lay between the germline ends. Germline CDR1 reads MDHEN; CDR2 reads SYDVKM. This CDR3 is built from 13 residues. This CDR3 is CASSFSDYYEQYF. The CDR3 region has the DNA TGTGCCAGCAGTTTCTCGGACTACTACGAGCAGTACTTC.

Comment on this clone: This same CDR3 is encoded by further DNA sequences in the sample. The CDR3 DNA sequence: TGTGCCAGCAGCTCCGGACAGGGGAATCAGCCCCAGCATTTT. Its protein product is CASSSGQGNQPQHF. The chain combines TRBV6-5 with TRBJ1-5; 9 positions agree with TRBD1. V was pared by 6 bases and J by 4 bases, with 4 bases of the junction left unmatched. In germline, CDR1 is MNHEY, CDR2 SVGAGI. CDR3 length equals 14 residues.

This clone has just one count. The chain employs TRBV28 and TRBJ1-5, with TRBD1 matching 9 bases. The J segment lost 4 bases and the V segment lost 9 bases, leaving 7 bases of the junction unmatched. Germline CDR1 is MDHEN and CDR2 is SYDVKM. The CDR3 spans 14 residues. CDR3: CASTGGVFNQPQHF. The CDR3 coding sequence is TGTGCCAGTACAGGGGGCGTTTTTAATCAGCCCCAGCATTTT.

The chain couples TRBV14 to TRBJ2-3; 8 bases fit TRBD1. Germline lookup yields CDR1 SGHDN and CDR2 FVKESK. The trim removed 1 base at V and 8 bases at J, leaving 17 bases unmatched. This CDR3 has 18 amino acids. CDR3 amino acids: CASSQAPGTGRRSGTQYF. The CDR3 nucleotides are TGTGCCAGCAGCCAAGCCCCGGGGACAGGCCGACGCTCAGGTACGCAGTATTTT.

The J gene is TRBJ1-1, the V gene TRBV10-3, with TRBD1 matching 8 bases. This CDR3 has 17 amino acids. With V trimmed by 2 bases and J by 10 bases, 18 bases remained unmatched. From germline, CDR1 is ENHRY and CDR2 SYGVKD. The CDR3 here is CAISETKVGQETFGAFF. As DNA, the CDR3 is TGTGCCATCAGTGAGACAAAAGTGGGACAGGAGACGTTCGGAGCTTTCTTT.

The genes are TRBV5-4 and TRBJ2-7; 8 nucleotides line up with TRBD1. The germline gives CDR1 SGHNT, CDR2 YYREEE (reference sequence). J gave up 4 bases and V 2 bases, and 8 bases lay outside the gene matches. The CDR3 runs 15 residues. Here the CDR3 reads CASSLGGGQGYEQYF. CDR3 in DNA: TGTGCCAGCAGCTTAGGAGGAGGACAGGGTTACGAGCAGTACTTC.

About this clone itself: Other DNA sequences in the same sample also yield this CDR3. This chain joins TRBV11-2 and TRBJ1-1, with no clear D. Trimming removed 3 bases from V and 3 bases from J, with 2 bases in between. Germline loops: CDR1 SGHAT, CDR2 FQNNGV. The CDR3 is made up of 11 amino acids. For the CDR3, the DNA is TGTGCCAGCAGCTTCGACACTGAAGCTTTCTTT. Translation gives CASSFDTEAFF. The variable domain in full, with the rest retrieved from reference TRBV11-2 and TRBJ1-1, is EAGVAQSPRYKIIEKRQSVAFWCNPISGHATLYWYQQILGQGPKLLIQFQNNGVVDDSQLPKDRFSAERLKGVDSTLKIQPAKLEDSAVYLCASSFDTEAFFGQGTRLTVV.